These T cell receptor beta chains were read from a single sample in a study of shared clonotypes between healthy human individuals. Assay: immunoSEQ multiplex PCR; the TCRdb copy retains only in-frame clones and omits some. Of 2 million to 2.5 million clones listed, over 85% are singletons. The material sequenced was naive CD4+ T cells from PBMCs. The receptors here all came from a man aged 18 to 35 in good health. Some clones in this sample may be carry-over from other donors' samples. Each CDR3 is given with its conserved first and last residue. Fields, in order: D gene, V gene, clone size, J gene, CDR3 DNA, CDR3 protein. D genes are given only for firm matches. Rows may omit the clone size; those that give it use once, few, many or a size class.

TRBD1	TRBV28	-	TRBJ1-2	TGTGCCAGCAGTACCCGAGTAGGGGGCCGGGGCTACACCTTC	CASSTRVGGRGYTF
TRBD1	TRBV5-4	-	TRBJ2-7	TGTGCCAGCAGCCTGGGACAGGGCGGTCCCGAGCAGTACTTC	CASSLGQGGPEQYF
TRBD1	TRBV28	-	TRBJ1-2	TGTGCCAGCAGTAATGGGACAGGCCTCTATGGCTACACCTTC	CASSNGTGLYGYTF
TRBD1	TRBV27	-	TRBJ2-7	TGTGCCAGCAGTACCCTAGGGGGGACAGGGGGCTACGAGCAGTACTTC	CASSTLGGTGGYEQYF
-	TRBV6-6	-	TRBJ1-1	TGTGCCAGCAGCCAAACATCCGGGACAACTGAAGCTTTCTTT	CASSQTSGTTEAFF
-	TRBV27	once	TRBJ2-7	TGTGCCAGTGGGACTCTGCTTTTGGGGCAGTACTTC	CASGTLLLGQYF
TRBD1	TRBV11-2	-	TRBJ2-1	TGTGCCAGCAGCTTAATGGGACAGGGGACCTACAATGAGCAGTTCTTC	CASSLMGQGTYNEQFF
TRBD1	TRBV6-5	-	TRBJ2-1	TGTGCCAGCAGTTTCCGGGACAGAGACAATGAGCAGTTCTTC	CASSFRDRDNEQFF
TRBD2	TRBV27	-	TRBJ2-7	TGTGCCAGCACCCTCAGGACTAGCGGAGCATACGAGCAGTACTTC	CASTLRTSGAYEQYF
-	TRBV6-1	-	TRBJ2-7	TGTGCCAGCAGCAAAGGGGGCGGGGTAACCGAGCAGTACTTC	CASSKGGGVTEQYF
TRBD1	TRBV6-1	-	TRBJ1-3	TGTGCCAGCAGTTTCGTCAGGGGGCAGGGAAACACCATATATTTT	CASSFVRGQGNTIYF
TRBD2	TRBV27	-	TRBJ2-3	TGTGCCAGCAGGGGTAGCGGGAGGGCAGATACGCAGTATTTT	CASRGSGRADTQYF
-	TRBV10-3	-	TRBJ2-2	TGTGCCATCAGTCAGAAGACTACTACGACGAACACCGGGGAGCTGTTTTTT	CAISQKTTTTNTGELFF
-	TRBV27	-	TRBJ2-7	TGTGCCAGCAGTTTAGGCCTAGCGACCTCCTACGAGCAGTACTTC	CASSLGLATSYEQYF
-	TRBV20-1	-	TRBJ2-3	TGCAGTGGCTCCCAGTCAGATACGCAGTATTTT	CSGSQSDTQYF
TRBD1	TRBV11-3	-	TRBJ2-7	TGTGCCAGCAGCCTCTCCCGGGACAGGGTGGGAAGGGAGCAGTACTTC	CASSLSRDRVGREQYF
TRBD2	TRBV23-1	-	TRBJ2-3	TGCGCCAGCAGTCAACATCGGACTAGCGGGAGAGGAAGCACAGATACGCAGTATTTT	CASSQHRTSGRGSTDTQYF
-	TRBV29-1	-	TRBJ2-7	TGCAGCGTTGAAGATCCCCTTTCCTACGAGCAGTACTTC	CSVEDPLSYEQYF
-	TRBV5-1	few	TRBJ1-1	TGCGCCAGCAGCTTATCGCAGGGTTGGACTGAAGCTTTCTTT	CASSLSQGWTEAFF
-	TRBV4-1	-	TRBJ2-6	TGCGCCAGCAGCCAGAAGTCCCAGGGGACTGGGGCCAACGTCCTGACTTTC	CASSQKSQGTGANVLTF
TRBD1	TRBV2	-	TRBJ2-1	TGTGCCAGCAGGGAACAGGGGGCGCGGGACAATGAGCAGTTCTTC	CASREQGARDNEQFF
-	TRBV28	once	TRBJ1-1	TGTGCCAGCAGTTTGGGGGGGCTGAACACTGAAGCTTTCTTT	CASSLGGLNTEAFF
TRBD2	TRBV11-3	-	TRBJ2-1	TGTGCCAGCAGTCCCGCAAGCGGGAATTTTGAGCAGTTCTTC	CASSPASGNFEQFF
TRBD1	TRBV5-1	-	TRBJ2-3	TGCGCCAGCAGCGGGACAGACAGGACAGATACGCAGTATTTT	CASSGTDRTDTQYF
TRBD1	TRBV7-8	-	TRBJ2-5	TGTGCCAGCAGCTCAGGGACAGGGGGCATGAAGACCCAGTACTTC	CASSSGTGGMKTQYF
TRBD1	TRBV18	-	TRBJ2-7	TGTGCCAGCTCTGCCGGGACAGAGACCTACGAGCAGTACTTC	CASSAGTETYEQYF
-	TRBV28	-	TRBJ2-1	TGTGCCAGCAGTTCCCCGGGGAGCGCCGCCTACAATGAGCAGTTCTTC	CASSSPGSAAYNEQFF
TRBD2	TRBV10-1	-	TRBJ2-3	TGCGCCAGCAGCGAAAGACTAGCGGGAGGGCCAGATACGCAGTATTTT	CASSERLAGGPDTQYF
TRBD1	TRBV27	-	TRBJ1-5	TGTGCCAGCAGTTTACTCCGGGACAGGAATCAGCCCCAGCATTTT	CASSLLRDRNQPQHF
TRBD1	TRBV27	-	TRBJ2-7	TGTGCCAGCAGTTGGGACAGGAACAACTACGAGCAGTACTTC	CASSWDRNNYEQYF
-	TRBV19	-	TRBJ2-1	TGTGCCAGCCACTCCCCAGGGGGGATATACAATGAGCAGTTCTTC	CASHSPGGIYNEQFF
TRBD2	TRBV2	-	TRBJ2-5	TGTGCCAGCACTGGCGGGAGGGCCAGTAAACAGACCCAGTACTTC	CASTGGRASKQTQYF
-	TRBV5-1	-	TRBJ2-7	TGCGCCAGCAGCTTGGCCATGGGGGACGAGCAGTACTTC	CASSLAMGDEQYF
-	TRBV6-1	-	TRBJ1-5	TGTGCCAGCAGTGAAGCGCGGCAGGGAAATCAGCCCCAGCATTTT	CASSEARQGNQPQHF
-	TRBV30	once	TRBJ2-1	TGTGCCTGGAGAGGGCTTAGCTCCTACAATGAGCAGTTCTTC	CAWRGLSSYNEQFF
-	TRBV4-3	-	TRBJ1-3	TGCGCCAGCAGCCTACTTCAGGCAGGGGCAGGAAGCTCTGGAAACACCATATATTTT	CASSLLQAGAGSSGNTIYF
-	TRBV7-2	-	TRBJ2-3	TGTGCCAGCAGCTCCTATACGGCCGGCACAGATACGCAGTATTTT	CASSSYTAGTDTQYF
-	TRBV4-3	once	TRBJ2-7	TGCGCCAGCAGCCAAGACGGCGGTAGCGGAAACTACGAGCAGTACTTC	CASSQDGGSGNYEQYF
-	TRBV10-1	-	TRBJ2-5	TGCGCCAGCACTGATAGACGTTTGACCCAGTACTTC	CASTDRRLTQYF
-	TRBV2	-	TRBJ1-2	TGTGCCAGCAGTGATGGTGGGTACTATGGCTACACCTTC	CASSDGGYYGYTF
TRBD1	TRBV29-1	once	TRBJ2-2	TGCAGCGCCGTGGTAGGGGGCTCGGACGGGGAGCTGTTTTTT	CSAVVGGSDGELFF
TRBD1	TRBV27	once	TRBJ2-5	TGTGCCAGCAGTTTTTATTTACCACAGGGGACGTGGGAGACCCAGTACTTC	CASSFYLPQGTWETQYF
-	TRBV19	-	TRBJ1-2	TGTGCCACAGAAGCCGGGGTCGGCTACACCTTC	CATEAGVGYTF
TRBD1	TRBV10-3	-	TRBJ2-7	TGTGCCATCAGACCCACCGGGACAGGGATCTACGAGCAGTACTTC	CAIRPTGTGIYEQYF
TRBD2	TRBV19	-	TRBJ2-5	TGTGCCAGTAGTAACCCAGGACTAGCGGGAGTCGCGGAGACCCAGTACTTC	CASSNPGLAGVAETQYF
-	TRBV4-2	-	TRBJ1-4	TGTGCCAGCAGCCAAGGACAGATAAATGAAAAACTGTTTTTT	CASSQGQINEKLFF
-	TRBV7-9	once	TRBJ2-7	TGTGCCAGCAGCCGCGGCGGCGGGACCACCTACGAGCAGTACTTC	CASSRGGGTTYEQYF